Reported below is one TCR beta chain. Its antigen is not identified. Trimming shortened V by 3 bases and J by 7 bases, and 18 bases separated the two germline ends. CDR1 and CDR2 from the germline V gene are LNHDA and SQIVND (reference sequence). The CDR3 contains 15 residues. Treatment described: oral pan-JAK inhibitor, 5-10 mg twice daily. The researchers isolated CD4+ and CD8+ T cells from PBMCs by sorting. This sample was included in a study of CD8+ T cells in alopecia areata. Study-wide findings and caveats: With tofacitinib ongoing, many expanded lesional clones persisted in both scalp and blood.

The authors extracted RNA and reverse transcribed it into cDNA as the sequencing template. The repertoire was sequenced with immunoSEQ multiplex PCR; TCRdb's copy has only in-frame clones and lacks some. The sample includes 95,000 to 100,000 clones, more than 55% of them seen just once. The source was CD8+ T cells sorted from blood, collected at week 4, from a patient treated with tofacitinib. The chain recombines TRBV19 with TRBJ1-1; D is unresolved. The clonotype comes from a human donor with alopecia areata. The CDR3 DNA reads as TGTGCCAGTAGTATCGGGGTTCTGGCGGGAGTTGAAGCTTTCTTT. Translation gives CASSIGVLAGVEAFF.